This entry lists 20 T cell receptor beta chains sequenced from one sample in a study of T cells in Graves' hyperthyroidism and ophthalmopathy. There were TCR beta CDR3 regions amplified from RNA transcripts. Primed by the HTBI set, a first-round RT-PCR was run on the TCR CDR3. TCRdb re-called the multiplex PCR reads through MiXCR, storing one row per CDR3 protein. The repertoire consists of 700,000 to 950,000 distinct CDR3 sequences, with 30% to 40% occurring once and the leading ten covering around 32%. Material for sequencing was blood. The source is a woman aged 40 to 49 with Graves' hyperthyroidism.

The chain uses TRBV11-3 and TRBJ1-1; D remains unclear. The CDR3 spans 12 residues. Germline V lookup: CDR1 SGHNT, CDR2 YENEEA. V gave up 0 bases and J gave up 6 bases, with 5 bases separating them. CDR3: CASSLDGAEAFF. The CDR3 bases are TGTGCCAGCAGCTTAGATGGTGCTGAAGCTTTCTTT.

V and J are TRBV2 and TRBJ1-2; the D is unclear. V shed 9 bases and J shed 12 bases, with 20 bases lying between them. Per germline, CDR1 SNHLY and CDR2 FYNNEI. This CDR3 is 12 amino acids long. CDR3 sequence: CARSRESSGNTF. As DNA, the CDR3 is TGTGCCAGATCCCGGGAGAGCTCTGGAAACACCTTC.

The gene calls are TRBV5-1 and TRBJ2-7, with D possibly being TRBD1 (5 bases). V lost 0 bases and J lost 0, with 10 bases in between. This CDR3 is 15 amino acids long. Germline V gene lookup returns CDR1 SGHRS and CDR2 YFSETQ. CDR3 DNA sequence: TGCGCCAGCAGCTTGGTACAGGCCGACTCCTACGAGCAGTACTTC. Translated, it gives CASSLVQADSYEQYF. The whole variable domain, remainder taken from reference TRBV5-1 and TRBJ2-7, is KAGVTQTPRYLIKTRGQQVTLSCSPISGHRSVSWYQQTPGQGLQFLFEYFSETQRNKGNFPGRFSGRQFSNSRSEMNVSTLELGDSALYLCASSLVQADSYEQYFGPGTRLTVT.

This clonotype was observed at least ten times. The genes are TRBV7-9 and TRBJ2-7; 8 nucleotides line up with TRBD2. Trimming took 2 bases from V and 2 from J; bases not matched to a gene: 2. The CDR3 is 14 residues long. CDR1 is SEHNR and CDR2 is FQNEAQ in the germline V gene (reference sequence). The CDR3 region is CASSLPGRAYEQYF. The CDR3 DNA is TGTGCCAGCAGCTTACCCGGGAGGGCCTACGAGCAGTACTTC.

With regard to this clonotype: One end of the junction varies from germline; a read error may be responsible. CDR3 region: CASSVITYGYTF. In nucleotides, the CDR3 is TGTGCCAGCAGTGTTATTACCTATGGCTACACCTTC. The rearrangement joins TRBV10-3 to TRBJ1-2; D not certain. The CDR3 length is 12 residues. From germline, CDR1 is ENHRY and CDR2 SYGVKD.

The chain couples TRBV29-1 to TRBJ2-2; D is possibly TRBD1 (6 bases). CDR1 is SQVTM, CDR2 ANQGSEA, per germline. The CDR3 consists of 14 residues. The V end was cut by 3 bases, the J end by 2 bases, with 10 bases between. CDR3: CSVEMGHNTGELFF. The CDR3 bases are TGCAGCGTTGAGATGGGACACAACACCGGGGAGCTGTTTTTT.

A note on this clonotype: This sequence may be a read error, since a much larger clone differs from it by one base. The chain has TRBV7-9 and TRBJ1-1; D gene uncertain. V dropped 1 base and J dropped 3 bases, with 12 bases sitting between them. This CDR3 comprises 15 residues. CDR1 and CDR2 from the germline V gene are SEHNR and FQNEAQ (reference sequence). As DNA, the CDR3 is TGTGCCAGCAGCTTAGGGTCGGGATCGGACACTGAAGCTTTCTTT. Encoded protein: CASSLGSGSDTEAFF. Filled out from reference TRBV7-9 and TRBJ1-1, the complete variable domain reads DTGVSQNPRHKITKRGQNVTFRCDPISEHNRLYWYRQTLGQGPEFLTYFQNEAQLEKSRLLSDRFSAERPKGSFSTLEIQRTEQGDSAMYLCASSLGSGSDTEAFFGQGTRLTVV.

This clonotype has just a few counts. Compared with germline, one end of the junction differs, possibly owing to a read error. This rearrangement joins TRBV29-1 to TRBJ1-1; no clear D. The CDR3 length is 14 residues. Germline CDR1 SQVTM, CDR2 ANQGSEA. CDR3 nucleotides: TGCAGCGGTGAAGGACGGGCTATGAACACTGAAGCTTTCTTT. Protein sequence: CSGEGRAMNTEAFF.

This clonotype was detected ten times or more. The chain carries TRBV12-3 or TRBV12-4 and TRBJ1-1; D not resolved. Trimming pared 7 bases from V and 1 base from J, leaving 10 bases between. The CDR3 spans 13 residues. The DNA of the CDR3 is TGTGCCAGCACCAATTCCCCGAACACTGAAGCTTTCTTT. This translates into CASTNSPNTEAFF.

The genes are TRBV12-3 or TRBV12-4 and TRBJ2-5; D unclear. V was cut by 5 bases and J by 8 bases, with 21 bases left in between. This CDR3 has 15 amino acids. In nucleotides, the CDR3 is TGTGCCAGCAGTCCGGCCGAGTCAGGCGTACCCACCCAGTACTTC. It translates to CASSPAESGVPTQYF.

At least ten counts were recorded for this clonotype. This chain joins TRBV14 and TRBJ1-5; perhaps TRBD1 as D (5 bases). CDR3 length: 13 residues. V was shortened by 2 bases and J by 16 bases, with 18 bases between the two germline ends. The V gene's germline CDR1 is SGHDN and CDR2 FVKESK. CDR3: CASSQSGGYRQHF. The CDR3 DNA reads as TGTGCCAGCAGCCAATCCGGCGGGTACAGGCAACATTTT.

J is TRBJ1-4 and V is TRBV20-1, with 10 bases fitting TRBD1. V was pared by 4 bases and J by 6 bases, with 2 bases of the junction left unmatched. CDR1 is DFQATT, CDR2 SNEGSKA, per germline (reference sequence). The CDR3 extends over 13 amino acids. The CDR3 nucleotides read TGCAGTGCTATGGGACAGGGGCATGAAAAACTGTTTTTT. Amino acids: CSAMGQGHEKLFF.

The rearrangement links TRBV20-1 to TRBJ1-1, with a possible D match to TRBD1 (5 bases). The V end was cut by 1 base, the J end by 3 bases, with 12 bases between. Germline values: CDR1 DFQATT, CDR2 SNEGSKA (reference sequence). The CDR3 contains 14 residues. Written as DNA, the CDR3 is TGCAGTGCTAGAGTGAAGGACACGTACACTGAAGCTTTCTTT. It codes for CSARVKDTYTEAFF.

This clonotype has ten or more counts. The chain is built from TRBV19 and TRBJ1-1, with D unclear. CDR1 is LNHDA, CDR2 SQIVND, per germline (reference sequence). The germline V and J ends were trimmed by 3 bases and 4 bases, with 12 bases remaining between them. This CDR3 is 14 amino acids long. CDR3 coding DNA: TGTGCCAGTAGTATCAATCAAGCAGGCACTGAAGCTTTCTTT. It encodes CASSINQAGTEAFF. Looking up the rest from reference TRBV19 and TRBJ1-1 gives the full variable domain: DGGITQSPKYLFRKEGQNVTLSCEQNLNHDAMYWYRQDPGQGLRLIYYSQIVNDFQKGDIAEGYSVSREKKESFPLTVTSAQKNPTAFYLCASSINQAGTEAFFGQGTRLTVV.

This clonotype was seen more than once but under ten times. The chain links TRBV6-2 or TRBV6-3 to TRBJ2-5; TRBD1 matches 8 bases. The trim removed 10 bases at V and 5 bases at J, leaving 6 bases unmatched. The CDR3 runs to 12 residues. The germline CDR1 and CDR2 sequences are MNHEY and SVGEGT. The CDR3 here is CATRTGPETQYF. As DNA, the CDR3 is TGTGCCACCAGGACAGGGCCTGAGACCCAGTACTTC.

This clonotype was recorded a few times. The chain recombines TRBV30 with TRBJ1-6, with D unclear. The CDR3 contains 13 residues. CDR1 is GTSNPN, CDR2 SVGIG, per germline (reference sequence). V shed 2 bases and J shed 13 bases, with 15 bases lying between them. CDR3 coding DNA: TGTGCCTGGAGTCCACAGCTTCAGCCGCCCCTCCACTTT. This encodes CAWSPQLQPPLHF.

This clonotype was observed a handful of times. This may stem from a read error, because a much larger clone lies one nucleotide away. The J gene is TRBJ1-4, the V gene TRBV7-9; D unclear. Germline CDR1 is SEHNR and CDR2 is FQNEAQ (reference sequence). The CDR3 length is 10 residues. Trimming cost V 8 bases and J 6 bases, with 4 bases left between them. CDR3: CASGDEKLFF. The CDR3 DNA reads TGTGCCAGCGGGGATGAAAAACTGTTTTTT. Supplemented by reference TRBV7-9 and TRBJ1-4, the full variable domain reads DTGVSQNPRHKITKRGQNVTFRCDPISEHNRLYWYRQTLGQGPEFLTYFQNEAQLEKSRLLSDRFSAERPKGSFSTLEIQRTEQGDSAMYLCASGDEKLFFGSGTQLSVL.

The chain uses TRBV6-4 and TRBJ1-2; TRBD1 is a possible D gene (5 bases). This CDR3 comprises 12 residues. CDR1 MRHNA and CDR2 SNTAGT come from the germline V gene. The DNA for the CDR3 is TGTGCAGGCGCGGGGAGGGGCTATGGCTACACCTTC. Its protein product is CAGAGRGYGYTF.

This clonotype was detected ten times or more. The chain uses TRBV7-9 and TRBJ2-7; D could derive from TRBD1 or TRBD2 (5 bases each). This CDR3 comprises 12 residues. V lost 5 bases, J lost 3 bases, and 8 bases lay in between. Germline CDR1 reads SEHNR; CDR2 reads FQNEAQ (reference sequence). The CDR3 loop is CASSGGNYEQYF. The CDR3 nucleotides are TGTGCCAGCAGCGGGGGAAACTACGAGCAGTACTTC. Looking up the rest from reference TRBV7-9 and TRBJ2-7 gives the full variable domain: DTGVSQNPRHKITKRGQNVTFRCDPISEHNRLYWYRQTLGQGPEFLTYFQNEAQLEKSRLLSDRFSAERPKGSFSTLEIQRTEQGDSAMYLCASSGGNYEQYFGPGTRLTVT.

There are many counts of this clonotype. The chain has TRBV9 and TRBJ2-5; D possibly corresponds to TRBD2 (6 bases). Trimming cost V 0 bases and J 1 base, with 7 bases left between them. The CDR3 is made up of 14 amino acids. Germline assignment: CDR1 SGDLS and CDR2 YYNGEE. The DNA of the CDR3 is TGTGCCAGCAGCGTAGGGAGGGGCCAAGAGACCCAGTACTTC. Translated: CASSVGRGQETQYF. Drawing the rest from reference TRBV9 and TRBJ2-5, the complete variable domain is DSGVTQTPKHLITATGQRVTLRCSPRSGDLSVYWYQQSLDQGLQFLIQYYNGEERAKGNILERFSAQQFPDLHSELNLSSLELGDSALYFCASSVGRGQETQYFGPGTRLLVL.